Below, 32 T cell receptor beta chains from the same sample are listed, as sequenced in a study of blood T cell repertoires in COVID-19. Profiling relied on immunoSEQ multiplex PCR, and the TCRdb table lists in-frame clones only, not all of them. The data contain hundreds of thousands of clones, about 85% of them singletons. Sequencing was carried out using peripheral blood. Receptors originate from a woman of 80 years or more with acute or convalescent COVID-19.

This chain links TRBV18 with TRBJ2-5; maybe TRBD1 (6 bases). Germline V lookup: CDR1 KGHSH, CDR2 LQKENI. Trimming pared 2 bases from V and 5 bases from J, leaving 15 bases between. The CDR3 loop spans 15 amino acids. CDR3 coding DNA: TGTGCCAGCTCACCAAGCCAGGGGCGTCAGGAGACCCAGTACTTC. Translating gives CASSPSQGRQETQYF.

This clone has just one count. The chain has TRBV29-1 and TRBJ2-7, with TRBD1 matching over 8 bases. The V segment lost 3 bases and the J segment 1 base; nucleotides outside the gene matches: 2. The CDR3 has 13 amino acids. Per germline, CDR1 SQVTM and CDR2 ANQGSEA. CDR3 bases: TGCAGCGTTGAGACAGGGGTGTCCTACGAGCAGTACTTC. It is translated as CSVETGVSYEQYF.

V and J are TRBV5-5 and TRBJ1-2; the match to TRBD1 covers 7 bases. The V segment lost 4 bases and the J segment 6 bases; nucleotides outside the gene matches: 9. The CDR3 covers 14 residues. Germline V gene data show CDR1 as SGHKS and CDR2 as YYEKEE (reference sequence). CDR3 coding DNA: TGTGCCAGCAGCGGAGCGACAGGGATGAATGGCTACACCTTC. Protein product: CASSGATGMNGYTF.

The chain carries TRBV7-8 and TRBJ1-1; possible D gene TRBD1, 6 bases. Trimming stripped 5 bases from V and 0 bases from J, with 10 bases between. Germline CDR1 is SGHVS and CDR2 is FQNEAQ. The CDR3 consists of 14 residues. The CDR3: CASSRTEMNTEAFF. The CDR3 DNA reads TGTGCCAGCAGCCGGACAGAGATGAACACTGAAGCTTTCTTT. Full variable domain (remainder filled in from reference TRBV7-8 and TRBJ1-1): GAGVSQSPRYKVAKRGQDVALRCDPISGHVSLFWYQQALGQGPEFLTYFQNEAQLDKSGLPSDRFFAERPEGSVSTLKIQRTQQEDSAVYLCASSRTEMNTEAFFGQGTRLTVV.

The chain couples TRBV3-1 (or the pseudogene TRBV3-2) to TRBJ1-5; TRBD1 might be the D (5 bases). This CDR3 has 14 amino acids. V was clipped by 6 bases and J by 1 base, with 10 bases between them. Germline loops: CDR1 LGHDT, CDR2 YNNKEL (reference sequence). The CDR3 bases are TGTGCCAGCAGTGAGAGACAGAGCAATCAGCCCCAGCATTTT. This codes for CASSERQSNQPQHF.

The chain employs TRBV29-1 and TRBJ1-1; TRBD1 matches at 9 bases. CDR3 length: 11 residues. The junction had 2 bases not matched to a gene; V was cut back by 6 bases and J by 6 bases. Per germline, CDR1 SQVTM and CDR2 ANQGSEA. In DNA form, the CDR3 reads TGCAGCGTCAGACAGGGGGCTGAAGCTTTCTTT. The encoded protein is CSVRQGAEAFF.

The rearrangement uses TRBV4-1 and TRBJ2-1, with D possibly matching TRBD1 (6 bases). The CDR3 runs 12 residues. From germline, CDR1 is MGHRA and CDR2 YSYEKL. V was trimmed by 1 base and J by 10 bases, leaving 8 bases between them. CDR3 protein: CASSQVGTEQFF. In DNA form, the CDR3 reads TGCGCCAGCAGCCAAGTTGGGACAGAGCAGTTCTTC.

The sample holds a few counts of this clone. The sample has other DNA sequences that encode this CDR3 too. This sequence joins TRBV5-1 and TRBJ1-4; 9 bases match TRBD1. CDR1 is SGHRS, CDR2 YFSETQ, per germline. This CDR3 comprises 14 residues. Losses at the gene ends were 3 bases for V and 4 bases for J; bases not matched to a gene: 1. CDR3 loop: CASSSDRGNEKLFF. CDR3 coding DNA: TGCGCCAGCAGCTCGGACAGGGGTAATGAAAAACTGTTTTTT.

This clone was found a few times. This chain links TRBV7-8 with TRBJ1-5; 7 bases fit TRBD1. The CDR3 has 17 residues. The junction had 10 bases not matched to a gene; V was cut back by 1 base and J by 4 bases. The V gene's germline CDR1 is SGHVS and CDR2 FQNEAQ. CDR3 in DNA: TGTGCCAGCAGCTTAGGGACAGGATTACGGGGGAATCAGCCCCAGCATTTT. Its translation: CASSLGTGLRGNQPQHF.

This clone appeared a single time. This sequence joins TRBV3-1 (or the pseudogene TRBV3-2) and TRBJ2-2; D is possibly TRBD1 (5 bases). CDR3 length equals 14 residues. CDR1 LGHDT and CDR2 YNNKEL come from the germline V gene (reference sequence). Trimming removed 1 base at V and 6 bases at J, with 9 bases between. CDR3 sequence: CASSQVEGAGELFF. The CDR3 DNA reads TGTGCCAGCAGCCAAGTGGAAGGGGCCGGGGAGCTGTTTTTT.

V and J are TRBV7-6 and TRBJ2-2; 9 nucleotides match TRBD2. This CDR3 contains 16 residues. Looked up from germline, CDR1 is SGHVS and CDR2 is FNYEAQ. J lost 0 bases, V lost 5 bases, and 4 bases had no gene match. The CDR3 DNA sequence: TGTGCCAGCAGCCATGCGGGGGGGTCGAACACCGGGGAGCTGTTTTTT. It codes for CASSHAGGSNTGELFF.

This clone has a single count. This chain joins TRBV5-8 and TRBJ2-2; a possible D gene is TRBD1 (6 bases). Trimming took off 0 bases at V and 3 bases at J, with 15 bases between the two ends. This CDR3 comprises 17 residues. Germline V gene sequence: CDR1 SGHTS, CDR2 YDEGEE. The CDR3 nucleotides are TGTGCCAGCAGCTTGGTAATGGACAGTTGGGACACCGGGGAGCTGTTTTTT. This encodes CASSLVMDSWDTGELFF. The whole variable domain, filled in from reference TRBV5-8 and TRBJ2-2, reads EAGVTQSPTHLIKTRGQQATLRCSPISGHTSVYWYQQALGLGLQFLLWYDEGEERNRGNFPPRFSGRQFPNYSSELNVNALELEDSALYLCASSLVMDSWDTGELFFGEGSRLTVL.

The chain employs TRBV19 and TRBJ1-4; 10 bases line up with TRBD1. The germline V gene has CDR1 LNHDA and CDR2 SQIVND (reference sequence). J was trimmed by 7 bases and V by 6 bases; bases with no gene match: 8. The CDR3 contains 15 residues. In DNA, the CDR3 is TGTGCCAGTAGCGACCGTGGGACAGGGGCTGAAAAACTGTTTTTT. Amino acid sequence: CASSDRGTGAEKLFF.

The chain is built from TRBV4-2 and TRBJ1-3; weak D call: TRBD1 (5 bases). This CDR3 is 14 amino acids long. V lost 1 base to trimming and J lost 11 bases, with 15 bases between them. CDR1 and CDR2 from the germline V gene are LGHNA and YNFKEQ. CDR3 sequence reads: CASSQVQGPASIYF. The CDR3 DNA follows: TGTGCCAGCAGCCAAGTGCAGGGTCCCGCCTCCATATATTTT.

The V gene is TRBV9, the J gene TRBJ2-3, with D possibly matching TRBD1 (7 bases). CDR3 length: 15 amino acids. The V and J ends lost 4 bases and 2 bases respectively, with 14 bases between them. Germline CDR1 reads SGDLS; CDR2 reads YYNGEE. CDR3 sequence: CASSPRGDYTDTQYF. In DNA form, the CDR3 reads TGTGCCAGCAGCCCCAGGGGGGATTACACAGATACGCAGTATTTT.

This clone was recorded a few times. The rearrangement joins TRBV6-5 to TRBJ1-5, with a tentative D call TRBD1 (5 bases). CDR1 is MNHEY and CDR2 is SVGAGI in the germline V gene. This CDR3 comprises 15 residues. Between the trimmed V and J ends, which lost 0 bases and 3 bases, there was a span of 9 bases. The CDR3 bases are TGTGCCAGCAGTTACTCGGGGGGAAACAATCAGCCCCAGCATTTT. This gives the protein CASSYSGGNNQPQHF.

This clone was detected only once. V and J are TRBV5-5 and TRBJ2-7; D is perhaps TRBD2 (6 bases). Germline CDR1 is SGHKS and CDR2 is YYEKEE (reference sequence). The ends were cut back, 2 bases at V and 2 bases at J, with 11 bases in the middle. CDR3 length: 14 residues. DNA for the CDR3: TGTGCCAGCAGCTTTGGCGGGGACCCCTACGAGCAGTACTTC. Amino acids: CASSFGGDPYEQYF. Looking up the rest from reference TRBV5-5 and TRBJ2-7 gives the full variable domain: DAGVTQSPTHLIKTRGQQVTLRCSPISGHKSVSWYQQVLGQGPQFIFQYYEKEERGRGNFPDRFSARQFPNYSSELNVNALLLGDSALYLCASSFGGDPYEQYFGPGTRLTVT.

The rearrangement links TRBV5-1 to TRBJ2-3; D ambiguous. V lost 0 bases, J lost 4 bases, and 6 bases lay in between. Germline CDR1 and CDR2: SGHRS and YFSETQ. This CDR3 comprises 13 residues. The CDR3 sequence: CASSLAFADTQYF. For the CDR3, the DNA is TGCGCCAGCAGCTTGGCGTTTGCAGATACGCAGTATTTT.

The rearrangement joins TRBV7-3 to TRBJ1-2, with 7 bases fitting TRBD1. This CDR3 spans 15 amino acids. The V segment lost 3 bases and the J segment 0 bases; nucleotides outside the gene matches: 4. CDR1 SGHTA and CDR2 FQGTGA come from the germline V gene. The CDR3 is CASSFGGQANYGYTF. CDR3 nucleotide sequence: TGTGCCAGCAGCTTCGGTGGACAGGCTAACTATGGCTACACCTTC. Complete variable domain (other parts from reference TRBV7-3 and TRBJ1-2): GAGVSQTPSNKVTEKGKYVELRCDPISGHTALYWYRQSLGQGPEFLIYFQGTGAADDSGLPNDRFFAVRPEGSVSTLKIQRTERGDSAVYLCASSFGGQANYGYTFGSGTRLTVV.

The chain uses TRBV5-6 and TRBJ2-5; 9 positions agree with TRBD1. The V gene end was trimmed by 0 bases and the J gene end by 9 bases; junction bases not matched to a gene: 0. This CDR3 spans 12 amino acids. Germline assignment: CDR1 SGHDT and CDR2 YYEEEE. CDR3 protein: CASSLGQGAQYF. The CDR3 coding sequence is TGTGCCAGCAGCTTGGGACAGGGGGCCCAGTACTTC.

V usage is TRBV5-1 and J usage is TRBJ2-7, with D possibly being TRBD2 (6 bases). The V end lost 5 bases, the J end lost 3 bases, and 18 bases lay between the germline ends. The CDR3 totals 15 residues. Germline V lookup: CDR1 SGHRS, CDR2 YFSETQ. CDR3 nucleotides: TGCGCCAGCAGGCCGACACCTAGCGAGATCTACGAGCAGTACTTC. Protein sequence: CASRPTPSEIYEQYF.

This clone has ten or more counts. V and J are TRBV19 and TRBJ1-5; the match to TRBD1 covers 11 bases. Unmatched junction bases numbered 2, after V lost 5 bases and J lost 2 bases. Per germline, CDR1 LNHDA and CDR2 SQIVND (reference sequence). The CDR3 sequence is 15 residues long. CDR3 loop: CASSGGQGGNQPQHF. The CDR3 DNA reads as TGTGCCAGTAGTGGGGGACAGGGGGGCAATCAGCCCCAGCATTTT.

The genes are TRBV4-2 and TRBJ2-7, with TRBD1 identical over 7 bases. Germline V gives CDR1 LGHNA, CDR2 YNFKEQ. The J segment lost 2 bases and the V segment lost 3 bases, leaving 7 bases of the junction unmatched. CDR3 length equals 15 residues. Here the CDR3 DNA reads TGTGCCAGCAGCCAGAGACAGGGAGAGGCCTACGAGCAGTACTTC. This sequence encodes CASSQRQGEAYEQYF.

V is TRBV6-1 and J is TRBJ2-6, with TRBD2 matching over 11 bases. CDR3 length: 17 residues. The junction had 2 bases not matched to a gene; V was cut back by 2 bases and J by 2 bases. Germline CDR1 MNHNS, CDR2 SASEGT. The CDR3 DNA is TGTGCCAGCAGTGAAATGACTAGCGGGGCTGGGGCCAACGTCCTGACTTTC. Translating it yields CASSEMTSGAGANVLTF.

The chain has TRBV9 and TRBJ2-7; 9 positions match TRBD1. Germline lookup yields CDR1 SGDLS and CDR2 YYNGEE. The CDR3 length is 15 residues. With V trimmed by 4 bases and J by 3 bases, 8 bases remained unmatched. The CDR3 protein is CASSTTGGASYEQYF. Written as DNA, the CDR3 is TGTGCCAGCAGCACTACAGGGGGCGCTAGCTACGAGCAGTACTTC.

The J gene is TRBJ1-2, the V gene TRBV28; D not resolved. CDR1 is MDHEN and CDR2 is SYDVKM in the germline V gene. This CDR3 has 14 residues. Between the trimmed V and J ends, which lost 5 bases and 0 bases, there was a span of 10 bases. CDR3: CASSPTGANYGYTF. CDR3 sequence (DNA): TGTGCCAGCAGTCCGACCGGGGCTAACTATGGCTACACCTTC.

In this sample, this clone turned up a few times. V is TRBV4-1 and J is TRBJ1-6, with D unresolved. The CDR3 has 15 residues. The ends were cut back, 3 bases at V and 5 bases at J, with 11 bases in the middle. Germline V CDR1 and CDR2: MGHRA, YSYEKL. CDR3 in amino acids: CASSQRLTDNSPLHF. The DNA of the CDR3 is TGCGCCAGCAGCCAGCGGCTCACTGATAATTCACCCCTCCACTTT.

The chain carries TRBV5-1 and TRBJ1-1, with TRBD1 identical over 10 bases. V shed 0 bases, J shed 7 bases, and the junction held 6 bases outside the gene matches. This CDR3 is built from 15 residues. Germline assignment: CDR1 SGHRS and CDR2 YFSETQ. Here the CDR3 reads CASSLGQGARGEAFF. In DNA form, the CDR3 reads TGCGCCAGCAGCTTGGGACAGGGGGCTAGAGGTGAAGCTTTCTTT.

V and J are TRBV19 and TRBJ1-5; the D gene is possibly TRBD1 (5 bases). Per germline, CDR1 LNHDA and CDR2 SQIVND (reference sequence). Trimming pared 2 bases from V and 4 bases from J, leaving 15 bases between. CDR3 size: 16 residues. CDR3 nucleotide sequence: TGTGCCAGTAGTATATTAGGGTCGACAGAAAATCAGCCCCAGCATTTT. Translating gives CASSILGSTENQPQHF.

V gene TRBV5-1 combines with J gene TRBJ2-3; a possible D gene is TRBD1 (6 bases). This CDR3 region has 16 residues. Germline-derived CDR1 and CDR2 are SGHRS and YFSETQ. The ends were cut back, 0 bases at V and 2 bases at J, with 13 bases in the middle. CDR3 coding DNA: TGCGCCAGCAGCTTGGACGTGACAGGTTCCACAGATACGCAGTATTTT. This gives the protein CASSLDVTGSTDTQYF. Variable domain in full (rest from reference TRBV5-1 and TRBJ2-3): KAGVTQTPRYLIKTRGQQVTLSCSPISGHRSVSWYQQTPGQGLQFLFEYFSETQRNKGNFPGRFSGRQFSNSRSEMNVSTLELGDSALYLCASSLDVTGSTDTQYFGPGTRLTVL.

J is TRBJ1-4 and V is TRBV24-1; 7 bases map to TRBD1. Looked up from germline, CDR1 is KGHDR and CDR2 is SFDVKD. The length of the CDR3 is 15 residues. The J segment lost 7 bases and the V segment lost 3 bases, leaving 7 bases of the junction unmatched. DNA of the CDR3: TGTGCCACCAGTGATCCCAGGGGGAAGAGTGAAAAACTGTTTTTT. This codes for CATSDPRGKSEKLFF.

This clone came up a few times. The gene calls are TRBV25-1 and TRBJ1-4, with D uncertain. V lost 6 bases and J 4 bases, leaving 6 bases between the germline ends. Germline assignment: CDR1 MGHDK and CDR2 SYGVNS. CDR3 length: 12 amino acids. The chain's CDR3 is CASRSDNEKLFF. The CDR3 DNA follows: TGTGCCAGCAGAAGCGATAATGAAAAACTGTTTTTT. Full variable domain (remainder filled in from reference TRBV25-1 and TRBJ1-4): EADIYQTPRYLVIGTGKKITLECSQTMGHDKMYWYQQDPGMELHLIHYSYGVNSTEKGDLSSESTVSRIRTEHFPLTLESARPSHTSQYLCASRSDNEKLFFGSGTQLSVL.